This T cell receptor beta chain is drawn from a study of blood T cell repertoires in COVID-19. Germline CDR1 reads SGDLS; CDR2 reads YYNGEE. There are 15 residues in the CDR3. Germline trimming cut 4 bases from V and 5 bases from J; bases unmatched to any gene: 6. Source study methods: Amplification with reference gene primers provided the estimates of nucleated cell counts. Assay: immunoSEQ multiplex PCR; the TCRdb copy retains only in-frame clones and omits some. Clonal size and the V and J genes are those of that table, whereas D and trimming came from the DNA. In the table there are 90,000 to 120,000 clones, 65% to 90% of which are singletons.

Sequences were obtained from peripheral blood. The V call is TRBV9, the J call TRBJ2-1; 10 bases are shared with TRBD1. This receptor was obtained from a man in his 60s with acute or convalescent COVID-19. The CDR3 protein is CASSIEGQGHNEQFF. DNA for the CDR3: TGTGCCAGCAGCATAGAGGGACAGGGGCACAATGAGCAGTTCTTC.